This TCR beta chain was captured in a study of blood T cell repertoires in COVID-19. Sequenced by immunoSEQ multiplex PCR; TCRdb stores in-frame clones only, minus some. This table has about 120,000 clones, around 78% appearing once. The CDR3 has 14 residues. Germline CDR1 SGHTA, CDR2 FQGTGA. V was trimmed by 0 bases and J by 6 bases, leaving 9 bases between them. Sequencing was carried out using peripheral blood. The clonotype comes from a man aged 65-85 years with acute or convalescent COVID-19. This sequence joins TRBV7-3 and TRBJ2-1, with D possibly being TRBD2 (5 bases). Written as DNA, the CDR3 is TGTGCCAGCAGCTTAACGAGGGCCACCAATGAGCAGTTCTTC. It translates to CASSLTRATNEQFF.